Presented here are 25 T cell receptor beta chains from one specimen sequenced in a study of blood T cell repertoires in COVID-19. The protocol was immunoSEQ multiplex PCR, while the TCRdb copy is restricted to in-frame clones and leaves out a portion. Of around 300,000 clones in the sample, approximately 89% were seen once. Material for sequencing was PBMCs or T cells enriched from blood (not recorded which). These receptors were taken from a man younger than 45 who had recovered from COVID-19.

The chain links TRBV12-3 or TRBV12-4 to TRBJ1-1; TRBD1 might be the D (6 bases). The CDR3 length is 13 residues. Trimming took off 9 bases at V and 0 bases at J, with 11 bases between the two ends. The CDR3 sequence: CASQNRVNTEAFF. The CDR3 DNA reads TGTGCCAGTCAGAACAGGGTGAACACTGAAGCTTTCTTT.

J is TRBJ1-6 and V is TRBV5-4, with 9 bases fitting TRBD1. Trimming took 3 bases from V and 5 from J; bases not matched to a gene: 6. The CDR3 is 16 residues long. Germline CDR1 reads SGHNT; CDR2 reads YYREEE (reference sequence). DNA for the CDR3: TGTGCCAGCAGCTATAAGGGACAGGGTCATAATTCACCCCTCCACTTT. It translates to CASSYKGQGHNSPLHF.

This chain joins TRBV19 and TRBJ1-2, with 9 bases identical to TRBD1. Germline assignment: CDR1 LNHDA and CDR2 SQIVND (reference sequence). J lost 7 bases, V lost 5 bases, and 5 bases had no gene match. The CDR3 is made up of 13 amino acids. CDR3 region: CASSLQGAVGYTF. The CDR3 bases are TGTGCCAGTAGTTTACAGGGGGCGGTTGGCTACACCTTC.

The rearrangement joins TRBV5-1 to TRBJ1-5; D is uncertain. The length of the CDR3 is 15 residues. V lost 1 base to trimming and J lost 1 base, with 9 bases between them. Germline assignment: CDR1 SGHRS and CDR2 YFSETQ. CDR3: CASSLHGESNQPQHF. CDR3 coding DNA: TGCGCCAGCAGCTTGCACGGGGAAAGCAATCAGCCCCAGCATTTT.

In DNA, the CDR3 is TGTGCCAGCACCAGCAGGCCCCTCCCTCTGATGAACACTGAAGCTTTCTTT. It yields the protein CASTSRPLPLMNTEAFF. The V gene is TRBV5-5, the J gene TRBJ1-1; D is uncertain. Trimming stripped 6 bases from V and 0 bases from J, with 21 bases between. The CDR3 contains 17 residues. Germline loops: CDR1 SGHKS, CDR2 YYEKEE (reference sequence).

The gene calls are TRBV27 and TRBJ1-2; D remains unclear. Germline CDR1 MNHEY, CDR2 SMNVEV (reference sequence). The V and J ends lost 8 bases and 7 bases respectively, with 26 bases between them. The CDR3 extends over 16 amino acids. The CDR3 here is CASAPSSSMIRFGYTF. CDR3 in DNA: TGTGCCAGCGCCCCCTCTTCCTCTATGATTCGGTTTGGCTACACCTTC.

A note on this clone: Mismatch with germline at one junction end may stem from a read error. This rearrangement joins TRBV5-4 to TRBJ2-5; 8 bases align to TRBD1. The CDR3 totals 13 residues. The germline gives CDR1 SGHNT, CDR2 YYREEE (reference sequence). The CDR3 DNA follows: TGTGCCAGCAGCCCGGACAGGGAAGAGGCCCAGTACTTC. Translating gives CASSPDREEAQYF. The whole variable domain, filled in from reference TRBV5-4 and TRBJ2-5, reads ETGVTQSPTHLIKTRGQQVTLRCSSQSGHNTVSWYQQALGQGPQFIFQYYREEENGRGNFPPRFSGLQFPNYSSELNVNALELDDSALYLCASSPDREEAQYFGPGTRLLVL.

CDR3 DNA: TGTGCCAGCAGCCAAGAAGCCGACCGAGGACTTGGCGAAAAGCAGTATTTT. This translates into CASSQEADRGLGEKQYF. The J gene is TRBJ2-3, the V gene TRBV3-1 (or the pseudogene TRBV3-2); D might be TRBD2 (5 bases). V was clipped by 0 bases and J by 11 bases, with 24 bases between them. Per the germline V gene, CDR1 is LGHDT and CDR2 is YNNKEL (reference sequence). The CDR3 is 17 amino acids.

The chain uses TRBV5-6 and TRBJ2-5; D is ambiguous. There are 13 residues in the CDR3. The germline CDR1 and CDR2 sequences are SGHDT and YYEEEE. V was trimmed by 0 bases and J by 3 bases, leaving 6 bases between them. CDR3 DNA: TGTGCCAGCAGCTTGGTTCACAAAGAGACCCAGTACTTC. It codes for CASSLVHKETQYF.

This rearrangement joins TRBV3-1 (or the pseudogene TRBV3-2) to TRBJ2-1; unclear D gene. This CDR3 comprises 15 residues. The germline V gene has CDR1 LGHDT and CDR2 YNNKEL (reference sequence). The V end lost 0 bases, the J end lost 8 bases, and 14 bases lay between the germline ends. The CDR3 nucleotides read TGTGCCAGCAGCCAAGATGTGGCAGGATACGATGAGCAGTTCTTC. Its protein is CASSQDVAGYDEQFF.

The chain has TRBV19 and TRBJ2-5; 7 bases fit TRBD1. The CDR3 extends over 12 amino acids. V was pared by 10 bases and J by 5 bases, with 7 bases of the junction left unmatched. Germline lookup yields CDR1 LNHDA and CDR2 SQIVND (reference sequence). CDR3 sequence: CATRDRAETQYF. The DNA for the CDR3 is TGTGCCACCCGAGACAGGGCGGAGACCCAGTACTTC.

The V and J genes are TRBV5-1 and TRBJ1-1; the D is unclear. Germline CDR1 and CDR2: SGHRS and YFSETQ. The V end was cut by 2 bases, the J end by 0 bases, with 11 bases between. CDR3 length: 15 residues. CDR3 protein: CASSFPETLNTEAFF. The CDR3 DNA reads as TGCGCCAGCAGCTTCCCCGAAACATTGAACACTGAAGCTTTCTTT.

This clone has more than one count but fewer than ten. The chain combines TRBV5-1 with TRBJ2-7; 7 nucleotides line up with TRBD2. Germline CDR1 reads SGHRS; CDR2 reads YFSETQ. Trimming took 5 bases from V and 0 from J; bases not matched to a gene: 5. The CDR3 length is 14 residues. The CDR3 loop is CASSQSGDSYEQYF. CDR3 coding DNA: TGCGCCAGCAGTCAAAGCGGGGACTCCTACGAGCAGTACTTC.

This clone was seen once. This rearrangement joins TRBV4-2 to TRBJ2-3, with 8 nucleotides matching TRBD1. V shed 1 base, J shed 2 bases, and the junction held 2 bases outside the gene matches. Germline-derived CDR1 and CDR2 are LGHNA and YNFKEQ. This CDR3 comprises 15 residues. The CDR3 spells CASSQGQGNTDTQYF. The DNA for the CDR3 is TGTGCCAGCAGCCAAGGACAGGGGAACACAGATACGCAGTATTTT.

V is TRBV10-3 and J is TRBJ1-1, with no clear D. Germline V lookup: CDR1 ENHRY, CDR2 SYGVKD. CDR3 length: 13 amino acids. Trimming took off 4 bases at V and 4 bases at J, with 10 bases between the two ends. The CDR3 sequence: CAISGEGITEAFF. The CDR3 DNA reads TGTGCCATCAGTGGGGAGGGTATCACTGAAGCTTTCTTT.

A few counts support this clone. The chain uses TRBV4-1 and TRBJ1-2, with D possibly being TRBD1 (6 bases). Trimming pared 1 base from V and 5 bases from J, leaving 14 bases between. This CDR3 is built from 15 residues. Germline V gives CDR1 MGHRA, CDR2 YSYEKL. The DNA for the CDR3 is TGCGCCAGCAGCCAAGCCTGGGGGCTCGGGTATGGCTACACCTTC. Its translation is CASSQAWGLGYGYTF.

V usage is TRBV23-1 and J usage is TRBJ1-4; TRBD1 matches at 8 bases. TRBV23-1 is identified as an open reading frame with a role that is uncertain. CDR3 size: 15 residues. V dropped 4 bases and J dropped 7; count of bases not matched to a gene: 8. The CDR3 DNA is TGCGCCAGCAGTCGGAACAGGGGGGCGGCTGAAAAACTGTTTTTT. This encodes CASSRNRGAAEKLFF.

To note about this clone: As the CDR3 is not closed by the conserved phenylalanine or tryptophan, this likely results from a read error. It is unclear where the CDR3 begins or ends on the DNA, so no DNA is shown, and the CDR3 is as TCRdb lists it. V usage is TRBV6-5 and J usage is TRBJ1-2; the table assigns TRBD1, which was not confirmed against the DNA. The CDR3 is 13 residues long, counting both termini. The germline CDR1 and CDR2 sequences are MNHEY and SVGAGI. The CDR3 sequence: CASSTSPVGTGVY.

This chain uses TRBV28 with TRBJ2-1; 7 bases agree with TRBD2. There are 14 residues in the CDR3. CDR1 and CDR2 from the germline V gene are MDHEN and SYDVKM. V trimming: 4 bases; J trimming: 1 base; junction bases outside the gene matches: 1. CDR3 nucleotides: TGTGCCAGCAGTTACGGGGGGTCCTACAATGAGCAGTTCTTC. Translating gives CASSYGGSYNEQFF.

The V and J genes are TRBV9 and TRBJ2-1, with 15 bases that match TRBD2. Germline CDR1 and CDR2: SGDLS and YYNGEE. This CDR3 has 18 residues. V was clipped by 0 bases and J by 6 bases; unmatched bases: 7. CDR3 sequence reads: CASSVATGLAGGLNEQFF. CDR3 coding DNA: TGTGCCAGCAGCGTAGCTACTGGACTAGCGGGGGGGCTCAATGAGCAGTTCTTC.

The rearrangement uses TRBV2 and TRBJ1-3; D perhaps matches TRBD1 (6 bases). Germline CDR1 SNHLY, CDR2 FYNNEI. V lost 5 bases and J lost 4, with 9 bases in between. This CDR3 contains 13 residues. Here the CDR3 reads CASSQGFGNTIYF. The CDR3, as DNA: TGTGCCAGCAGTCAGGGGTTCGGAAACACCATATATTTT.

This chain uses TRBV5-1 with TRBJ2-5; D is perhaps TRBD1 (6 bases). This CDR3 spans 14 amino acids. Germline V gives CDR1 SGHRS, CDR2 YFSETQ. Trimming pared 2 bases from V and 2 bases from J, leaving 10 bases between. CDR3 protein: CASSFGQIQETQYF. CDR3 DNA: TGCGCCAGCAGCTTTGGACAGATACAAGAGACCCAGTACTTC.

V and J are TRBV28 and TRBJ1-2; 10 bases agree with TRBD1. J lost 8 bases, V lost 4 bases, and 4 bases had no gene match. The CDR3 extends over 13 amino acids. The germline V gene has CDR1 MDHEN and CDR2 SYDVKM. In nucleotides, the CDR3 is TGTGCCAGCAGTTCGACAGGGGGCCGCGGCTACACCTTC. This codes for CASSSTGGRGYTF.

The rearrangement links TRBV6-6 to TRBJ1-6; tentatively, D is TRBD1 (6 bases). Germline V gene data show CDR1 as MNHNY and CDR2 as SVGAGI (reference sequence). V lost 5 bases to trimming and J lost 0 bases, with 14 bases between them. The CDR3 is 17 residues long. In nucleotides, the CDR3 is TGTGCCAGCAGTCTACAGGGTTCAAGCTCCTATAATTCACCCCTCCACTTT. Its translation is CASSLQGSSSYNSPLHF.

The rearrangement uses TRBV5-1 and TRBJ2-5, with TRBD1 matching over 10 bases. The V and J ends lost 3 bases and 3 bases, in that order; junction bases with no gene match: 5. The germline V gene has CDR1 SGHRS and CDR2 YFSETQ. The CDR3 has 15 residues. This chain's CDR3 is CASSSMGTGEETQYF. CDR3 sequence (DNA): TGCGCCAGCAGCTCCATGGGGACAGGGGAAGAGACCCAGTACTTC.